This entry concerns a single T cell receptor beta chain. Its matching antigen is unknown. This entry belongs to a study of chemoradiotherapy in HPV16-positive cancers. Study-level information: Candidate HPV-specific clones and shared TCR motifs came from a couple of HPV16-positive patients. Whole-study findings and limits: Candidate HPV-specific clones and E7-related TCR motifs grew in tumor during treatment.

With 4 bases removed from V and 8 bases from J, the gap between germline ends came to 21 bases. CDR1 and CDR2 from the germline V gene are SGHTA and FQGTGA. The CDR3 runs to 16 residues. Sequencing used immunoSEQ multiplex PCR; TCRdb keeps in-frame clones, though not all of them. Its clone listing holds about 39 clones. This chain joins TRBV7-3 and TRBJ2-1; D gene unclear. Sequenced material: tumor tissue, taken from a patient who underwent chemoradiotherapy. The clonotype was recovered from a human donor with HPV-associated anogenital cancer. DNA for the CDR3: TGTGCCAGCAGCTCACCGTGGGCCCATAGTTTCGATGAGCAGTTCTTC. This translates into CASSSPWAHSFDEQFF. The variable domain in full, with the rest retrieved from reference TRBV7-3 and TRBJ2-1, is GAGVSQTPSNKVTEKGKYVELRCDPISGHTALYWYRQSLGQGPEFLIYFQGTGAADDSGLPNDRFFAVRPEGSVSTLKIQRTERGDSAVYLCASSSPWAHSFDEQFFGPGTRLTVL.